The 21 T cell receptor beta chains reported below all come from one sample, sequenced in a study of regulatory T cells in long-lasting Graves disease. Sequencing libraries for TCR beta were prepared with iRepertoire HTBI primers and Arm-PCR of CDR3 regions. From the multiplex PCR reads, TCRdb called clonotypes with MiXCR, one entry per CDR3 protein. This sample carries 420,000 or so distinct CDR3 sequences, roughly 17% of them seen once, and the ten largest clones take 20% to 25%. Time point denoted: newly diagnosed GD, antithyroid drugs for less than 3 months. The TCR library was made from RNA extracted from PBMCs. These data were also filed under a second study, of T cells in Graves' hyperthyroidism and ophthalmopathy.

Sequenced material: peripheral blood mononuclear cells (PBMCs), taken at new diagnosis, from a patient treated with antithyroid drugs. The origin of the receptors is a woman under 30 with Graves disease.

The V call is TRBV5-5, the J call TRBJ2-7, with D possibly being TRBD1 (6 bases). Trimming took 4 bases from V and 5 from J, leaving 13 bases between them. Germline-derived CDR1 and CDR2 are SGHKS and YYEKEE (reference sequence). The CDR3 is made up of 13 amino acids. The DNA of the CDR3 is TGTGCCAGCAGCAATAACAGGGAACACGAGCAGTACTTC. As protein: CASSNNREHEQYF.

V usage is TRBV20-1 and J usage is TRBJ2-5; 8 bases agree with TRBD2. This CDR3 contains 14 residues. Trimming took 2 bases from V and 7 from J; bases not matched to a gene: 9. Per germline, CDR1 DFQATT and CDR2 SNEGSKA (reference sequence). The CDR3 sequence is CSARQSGGRGTQYF. The CDR3 coding sequence is TGCAGTGCTAGACAATCGGGAGGGCGGGGGACCCAGTACTTC.

This clonotype has a count of ten or more. V gene TRBV6-1 combines with J gene TRBJ2-1; D is ambiguous. The CDR3 spans 13 residues. The V gene lost 4 bases and the J gene lost 8 bases, with 12 bases spanning the gap. Germline assignment: CDR1 MNHNS and CDR2 SASEGT. The CDR3 DNA is TGTGCCAGCAGTGGCTTCGTTATCTATGAGCAGTTCTTC. Translating it yields CASSGFVIYEQFF.

This clonotype occurred a few times. V gene TRBV6-2 or TRBV6-3 combines with J gene TRBJ1-2; 7 bases align to TRBD1. CDR1 and CDR2 from the germline V gene are MNHEY and SVGEGT. The CDR3 totals 14 residues. V shed 6 bases, J shed 4 bases, and the junction held 8 bases outside the gene matches. The CDR3 sequence is CASRQPGGTYGYTF. CDR3 DNA sequence: TGTGCCAGCAGGCAACCAGGGGGGACCTATGGCTACACCTTC.

The chain has TRBV24-1 and TRBJ2-7; 9 positions agree with TRBD1. V shed 5 bases, J shed 1 base, and the junction held 2 bases outside the gene matches. The V gene's germline CDR1 is KGHDR and CDR2 SFDVKD. The CDR3 extends over 14 amino acids. The CDR3: CATSGGTGSYEQYF. The DNA for the CDR3 is TGTGCCACCAGTGGTGGGACAGGGTCCTACGAGCAGTACTTC.

The chain employs TRBV4-3 and TRBJ2-3, with 9 bases matching TRBD2. The junction had 13 bases not matched to a gene; V was cut back by 2 bases and J by 1 base. This CDR3 has 19 amino acids. CDR1 and CDR2 from the germline V gene are LGHNA and YSLEER. The CDR3: CASSQYVCGRAFGTDTQYF. Here the CDR3 DNA reads TGCGCCAGCAGCCAATATGTATGCGGGAGGGCTTTCGGCACAGATACGCAGTATTTT.

Many counts were recorded for this clonotype. The chain recombines TRBV3-1 with TRBJ2-4; tentative D call: TRBD2 (5 bases). Germline loops: CDR1 LGHDT, CDR2 YNNKEL (reference sequence). Trimming cost V 0 bases and J 3 bases, with 15 bases left between them. This CDR3 has 17 residues. For the CDR3, the DNA is TGTGCCAGCAGCCAAGACCCACGACGGGGATTCAAAAACATTCAGTACTTC. Protein: CASSQDPRRGFKNIQYF. Drawing the rest from reference TRBV3-1 and TRBJ2-4, the complete variable domain is DTAVSQTPKYLVTQMGNDKSIKCEQNLGHDTMYWYKQDSKKFLKIMFSYNNKELIINETVPNRFSPKSPDKAHLNLHINSLELGDSAVYFCASSQDPRRGFKNIQYFGAGTRLSVL.

As concerns this clonotype: A single base separates this from a much larger clone, so it may be a read error. The V gene is TRBV6-4, the J gene TRBJ2-7; 11 bases are a match to TRBD2. The CDR3 extends over 14 amino acids. Germline lookup yields CDR1 MRHNA and CDR2 SNTAGT. CDR3 in DNA: TGTGCCAGCAGGCCGGGACTAGCGGACTACGAGCGGTACTTC. Translating gives CASRPGLADYERYF.

This clonotype was observed many times. The rearrangement uses TRBV7-9 and TRBJ2-1; 13 nucleotides align to TRBD2. The CDR3 loop spans 18 amino acids. CDR1 is SEHNR, CDR2 FQNEAQ, per germline (reference sequence). V lost 5 bases to trimming and J lost 9 bases; unmatched junction nucleotides: 16. CDR3 in DNA: TGTGCCAGCAGCAAACAACCGGGACTAGCGGGAATTGGAGGTGAGCAGTTCTTC. Translation gives CASSKQPGLAGIGGEQFF.

This clonotype was seen repeatedly, ten times or more. The CDR3 bases are TGTGCCAGCAGTTTGAGTAGTATTTACAATGAGCAGTTCTTC. It specifies CASSLSSIYNEQFF. V and J are TRBV27 and TRBJ2-1; D is uncertain. CDR3 length: 14 residues. Germline CDR1 and CDR2: MNHEY and SMNVEV (reference sequence). With 3 bases removed from V and 4 bases from J, the gap between germline ends came to 10 bases.

This CDR3 is CASSLIPTGPSANSPLHF. As DNA, the CDR3 is TGTGCCAGCAGCTTAATTCCGACAGGGCCCTCCGCAAATTCACCCCTCCACTTT. The chain links TRBV7-3 to TRBJ1-6; 7 bases match TRBD1. V gave up 1 base and J gave up 7 bases; unmatched junction bases: 13. This CDR3 has 18 residues. The V gene's germline CDR1 is SGHTA and CDR2 FQGTGA.

This clonotype came up many times. The rearrangement joins TRBV7-9 to TRBJ2-7; 14 bases fit TRBD2. J lost 1 base, V lost 5 bases, and 7 bases had no gene match. The CDR3 loop spans 17 amino acids. Per germline, CDR1 SEHNR and CDR2 FQNEAQ (reference sequence). This chain's CDR3 is CASSPGLAGEVSYEQYF. The CDR3, as DNA: TGTGCCAGCAGCCCGGGACTAGCGGGAGAGGTATCCTACGAGCAGTACTTC.

The sample holds many counts of this clonotype. The chain employs TRBV6-2 or TRBV6-3 and TRBJ2-3, with TRBD1 matching over 9 bases. With V trimmed by 6 bases and J by 3 bases, 4 bases remained unmatched. Germline CDR1 is MNHEY and CDR2 is SVGEGT. The length of the CDR3 is 14 residues. The DNA for the CDR3 is TGTGCCAGCAGACAGGACAGGGGAACAGATACGCAGTATTTT. It specifies CASRQDRGTDTQYF.

Concerning this clonotype: Mismatch with germline at one junction end may stem from a read error. V gene TRBV12-3 or TRBV12-4 combines with J gene TRBJ2-5; no firm D call. The CDR3 is 14 residues long. The CDR3 DNA is TGTGCCAGCAGTTTAGATGGCAGAGTAGAGACCCAGTGCTTC. As protein: CASSLDGRVETQCF.

This clonotype was seen ten or more times. V and J are TRBV12-3 or TRBV12-4 and TRBJ2-1; 7 bases map to TRBD2. This CDR3 is built from 14 residues. V lost 2 bases to trimming and J lost 2 bases; unmatched junction nucleotides: 0. CDR3 in DNA: TGTGCCAGCAGTTTACTAGCGGCCTACAATGAGCAGTTCTTC. Its translation is CASSLLAAYNEQFF.

The chain is built from TRBV5-6 and TRBJ2-7; 8 nucleotides align to TRBD2. Germline V gene lookup returns CDR1 SGHDT and CDR2 YYEEEE. This CDR3 is 14 amino acids long. J gave up 7 bases and V 6 bases, and 12 bases lay outside the gene matches. CDR3 sequence (DNA): TGTGCCAGCATCATCGGGGGGGGAGGGAATGAGCAGTACTTC. It codes for CASIIGGGGNEQYF.

This chain connects TRBV25-1 to TRBJ1-2; D might be TRBD1 (6 bases). Germline CDR1 and CDR2: MGHDK and SYGVNS. The CDR3 has 15 residues. Trimming shortened V by 1 base and J by 7 bases, and 16 bases separated the two germline ends. CDR3 sequence reads: CASSELDGTTAGYTF. The CDR3, as DNA: TGTGCCAGCAGTGAATTAGATGGGACAACTGCTGGCTACACCTTC.

This clonotype came up many times. The chain recombines TRBV12-3 or TRBV12-4 with TRBJ2-1; D is possibly TRBD2 (6 bases). V lost 4 bases and J 9 bases, leaving 13 bases between the germline ends. The CDR3 length is 13 residues. The CDR3 protein is CASSYPGTREQFF. CDR3 nucleotides: TGTGCCAGCAGTTACCCCGGGACTCGTGAGCAGTTCTTC.

This clonotype was seen ten or more times. The chain links TRBV30 to TRBJ1-4; TRBD1 aligns across 9 bases. The CDR3 sequence is 13 residues long. Germline assignment: CDR1 GTSNPN and CDR2 SVGIG (reference sequence). Trimming removed 6 bases from V and 8 bases from J; junction bases left unmatched: 7. In nucleotides, the CDR3 is TGTGCCTGTACAGGGGGCGGAGAGGAAAAACTGTTTTTT. It codes for CACTGGGEEKLFF.

This clonotype was seen a few times. This chain uses TRBV4-2 with TRBJ2-7; D gene ambiguous. V was trimmed by 1 base and J by 7 bases, leaving 8 bases between them. Germline CDR1 reads LGHNA; CDR2 reads YNFKEQ. The CDR3 has 12 amino acids. CDR3 sequence (DNA): TGTGCCAGCAGCCAAGTAGGGCTGGAGCAGTACTTC. Translated, it gives CASSQVGLEQYF.

The chain is built from TRBV19 and TRBJ2-1, with a possible D match to TRBD2 (6 bases). The germline gives CDR1 LNHDA, CDR2 SQIVND (reference sequence). Deletions cut 1 base from V and 3 bases from J, with 13 bases between. The CDR3 length is 16 residues. CDR3 loop: CASSIGIGRSYNEQFF. DNA for the CDR3: TGTGCCAGTAGTATAGGAATCGGGAGAAGCTACAATGAGCAGTTCTTC.